This entry describes one T cell receptor beta chain. Its cognate antigen is unknown. TCRdb keeps only in-frame clones here, not all; method: immunoSEQ multiplex PCR. This table has about 62,000 clones, roughly 90% appearing once. The sample comes from a study of OX40 agonist ivuxolimab in advanced cancers. Background on the study: Ivuxolimab, an antibody that agonizes OX40 (CD134), was administered to the patients. The study's findings and limits: The authors did not determine the antigen specificity of the expanded peripheral T cells. The average count of expanded clones was higher among CD8+ T cells than among CD4+.

Prior autoimmune disease or systemic immunosuppression barred patients. The V and J ends lost 4 bases and 3 bases, in that order; junction bases with no gene match: 9. CDR1 is KGHSH, CDR2 LQKENI, per germline. CDR3 size: 16 residues. This sequence originates from an adult with an advanced solid tumor such as melanoma, head and neck, liver or kidney cancer. This specimen was CD4+ or CD8+ T cells sorted from blood, taken in a trial of the OX40 agonist ivuxolimab. The genes are TRBV18 and TRBJ1-5; 7 bases are shared with TRBD1. For the CDR3, the DNA is TGTGCCAGCTCACTACTTGGGACAGCTCACAATCAGCCCCAGCATTTT. Translated, it gives CASSLLGTAHNQPQHF.